This TCR beta chain was observed in a study of beta chain features in type 1 diabetes. General observations from the study: Insertions were fewer and deletions more numerous at VDJ junctions in type 1 diabetes patients. Patients' naive, central memory and regulatory TCRB repertoires appeared more alike than those of healthy donors.

The investigators reverse transcribed all of the isolated RNA, so they sequenced expressed TCRB transcripts. Profiled with immunoSEQ multiplex PCR; TCRdb holds only in-frame clones, not every one. This table has under 550,000 clones, approximately 10% appearing once. CDR3 length equals 13 residues. V trimming: 7 bases; J trimming: 6 bases; junction bases outside the gene matches: 6. The germline V gene has CDR1 SQVTM and CDR2 ANQGSEA. This clone was seen a few times. Its matching antigen is unknown. The chain uses TRBV29-1 and TRBJ2-1, with TRBD2 identical over 10 bases. The TCR was taken from a woman aged 18-29 years in good health. The sequencing input was naive CD4+ T cells from blood. Written as DNA, the CDR3 is TGCAGCGGATCTAGCGGGGGTATCAATGAGCAGTTCTTC. As protein: CSGSSGGINEQFF.